The clone carrying this TCR beta chain was seen repeatedly, ten times or more. The antigen is not known. The entry originates in a study of T cells after yellow fever vaccination. The authors made TCR cDNA by 5'RACE template switching, adding a universal primer site and UMIs. TCRdb called the 5' RACE reads again in MiXCR, with one record for every CDR3 protein. The data show 200,000 to 250,000 distinct CDR3 sequences, with around 7% seen just once and roughly 0.9% held by the top ten. Points from the study as a whole: Reappearing after the booster were most of the clones from primary vaccination (about 96% CD4, 88% CD8).

V was shortened by 1 base and J by 5 bases, with 18 bases between the two germline ends. Per germline, CDR1 SGHAT and CDR2 FQDESV (reference sequence). This CDR3 comprises 17 residues. This chain links TRBV11-1 with TRBJ2-1; D is perhaps TRBD1 or TRBD2 (5 bases each). The TCR sequence derives from a man in his thirties or forties who received the YFV17D yellow fever vaccine. Sequenced here: CD4+ T cells sorted from PBMCs, sampled 15 days after the yellow fever booster vaccination. The CDR3 nucleotides are TGTGCCAGCAGCTTAGTTGGTTCGGGGACGGGAAACAATGAGCAGTTCTTC. Amino acids: CASSLVGSGTGNNEQFF.